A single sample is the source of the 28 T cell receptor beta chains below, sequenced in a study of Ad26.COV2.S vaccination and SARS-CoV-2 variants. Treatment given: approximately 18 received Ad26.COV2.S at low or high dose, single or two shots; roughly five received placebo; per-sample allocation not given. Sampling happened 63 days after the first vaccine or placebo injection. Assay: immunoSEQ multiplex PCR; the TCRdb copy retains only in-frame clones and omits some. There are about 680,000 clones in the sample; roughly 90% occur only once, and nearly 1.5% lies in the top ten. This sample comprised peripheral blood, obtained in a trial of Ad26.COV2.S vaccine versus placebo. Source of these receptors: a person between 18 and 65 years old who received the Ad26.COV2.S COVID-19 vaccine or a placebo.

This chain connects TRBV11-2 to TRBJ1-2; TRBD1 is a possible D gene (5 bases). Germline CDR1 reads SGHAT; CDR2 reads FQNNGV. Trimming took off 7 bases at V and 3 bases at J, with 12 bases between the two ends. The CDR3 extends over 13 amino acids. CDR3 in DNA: TGTGCCAGCACCCGGGGGGGTCACTATGGCTACACCTTC. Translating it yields CASTRGGHYGYTF.

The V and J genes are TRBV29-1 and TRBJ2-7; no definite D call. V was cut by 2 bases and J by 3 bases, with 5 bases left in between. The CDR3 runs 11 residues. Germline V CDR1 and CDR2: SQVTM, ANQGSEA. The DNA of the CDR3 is TGCAGCGTTGAAATTGACTACGAGCAGTACTTC. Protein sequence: CSVEIDYEQYF.

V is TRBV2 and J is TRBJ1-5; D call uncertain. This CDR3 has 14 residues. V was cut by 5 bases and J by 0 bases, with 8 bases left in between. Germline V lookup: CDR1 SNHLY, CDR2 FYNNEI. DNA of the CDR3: TGTGCCAGCAGTTGGGCCGATAGCAATCAGCCCCAGCATTTT. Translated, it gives CASSWADSNQPQHF.

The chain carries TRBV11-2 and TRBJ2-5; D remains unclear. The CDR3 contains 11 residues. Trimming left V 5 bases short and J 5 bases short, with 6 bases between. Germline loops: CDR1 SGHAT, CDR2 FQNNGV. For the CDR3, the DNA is TGTGCCAGCAGCCTCCATGAGACCCAGTACTTC. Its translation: CASSLHETQYF. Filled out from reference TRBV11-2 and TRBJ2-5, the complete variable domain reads EAGVAQSPRYKIIEKRQSVAFWCNPISGHATLYWYQQILGQGPKLLIQFQNNGVVDDSQLPKDRFSAERLKGVDSTLKIQPAKLEDSAVYLCASSLHETQYFGPGTRLLVL.

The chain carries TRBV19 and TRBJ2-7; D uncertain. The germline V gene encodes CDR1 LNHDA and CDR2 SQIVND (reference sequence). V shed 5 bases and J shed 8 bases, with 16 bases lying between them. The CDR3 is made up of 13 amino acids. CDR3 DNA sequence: TGTGCCAGTAGTGCCGACGGATTCCCGCAGCAGTACTTC. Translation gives CASSADGFPQQYF.

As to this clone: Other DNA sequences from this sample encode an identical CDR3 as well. CDR3 loop: CASSLSGNQPQHF. DNA for the CDR3: TGTGCCAGCAGCTTAAGTGGCAATCAGCCCCAGCATTTT. J is TRBJ1-5 and V is TRBV7-2; D is unclear. CDR1 and CDR2 from the germline V gene are SGHTA and FQGNSA. The CDR3 sequence is 13 residues long. Trimming took off 2 bases at V and 2 bases at J, with 4 bases between the two ends. Based on the CDR3 plus reference TRBV7-2 and TRBJ1-5, the full variable domain is GAGVSQSPSNKVTEKGKDVELRCDPISGHTALYWYRQSLGQGLEFLIYFQGNSAPDKSGLPSDRFSAERTGGSVSTLTIQRTQQEDSAVYLCASSLSGNQPQHFGDGTRLSIL.

Here the CDR3 reads CASSLLGAGSTQYF. DNA of the CDR3: TGTGCCAGCAGTTTACTAGGGGCCGGGTCGACTCAGTACTTC. This chain uses TRBV6-1 with TRBJ2-7; D possibly uses TRBD1 or TRBD2 (5 bases each). The CDR3 totals 14 residues. V was cut by 5 bases and J by 10 bases, with 21 bases left in between. Germline V gene data show CDR1 as MNHNS and CDR2 as SASEGT.

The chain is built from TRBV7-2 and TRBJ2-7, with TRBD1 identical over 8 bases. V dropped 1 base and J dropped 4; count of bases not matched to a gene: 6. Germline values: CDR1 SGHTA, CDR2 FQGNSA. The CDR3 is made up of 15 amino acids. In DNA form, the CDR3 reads TGTGCCAGCAGCTTAGGCAGGGGGCCCTATTACGAGCAGTACTTC. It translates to CASSLGRGPYYEQYF.

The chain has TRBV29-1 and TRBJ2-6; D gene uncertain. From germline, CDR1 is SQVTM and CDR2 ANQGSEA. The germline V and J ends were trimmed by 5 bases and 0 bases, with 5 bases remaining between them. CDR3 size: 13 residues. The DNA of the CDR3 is TGCAGCGTTTCTTTCTCTGGGGCCAACGTCCTGACTTTC. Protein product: CSVSFSGANVLTF. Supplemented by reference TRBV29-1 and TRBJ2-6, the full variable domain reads SAVISQKPSRDICQRGTSLTIQCQVDSQVTMMFWYRQQPGQSLTLIATANQGSEATYESGFVIDKFPISRPNLTFSTLTVSNMSPEDSSIYLCSVSFSGANVLTFGAGSRLTVL.

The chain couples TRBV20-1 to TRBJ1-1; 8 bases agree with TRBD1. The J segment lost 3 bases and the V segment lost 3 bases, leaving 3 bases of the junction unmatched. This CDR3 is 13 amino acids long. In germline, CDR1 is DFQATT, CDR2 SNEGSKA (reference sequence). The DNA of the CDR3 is TGCAGTGCTAGTACAGGGGGATACACTGAAGCTTTCTTT. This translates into CSASTGGYTEAFF.

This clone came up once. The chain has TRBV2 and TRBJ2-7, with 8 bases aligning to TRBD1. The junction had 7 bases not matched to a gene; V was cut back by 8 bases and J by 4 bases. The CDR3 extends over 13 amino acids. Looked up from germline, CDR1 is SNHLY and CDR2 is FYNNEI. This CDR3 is CASGRDRHYEQYF. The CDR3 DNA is TGTGCCAGCGGTCGGGACAGGCATTACGAGCAGTACTTC.

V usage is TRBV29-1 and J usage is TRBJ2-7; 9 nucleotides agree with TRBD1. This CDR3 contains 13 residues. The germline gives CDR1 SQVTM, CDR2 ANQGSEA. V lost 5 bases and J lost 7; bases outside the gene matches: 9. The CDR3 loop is CSVSGQGTGEQYF. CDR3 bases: TGCAGCGTTTCTGGACAGGGGACGGGGGAGCAGTACTTC.

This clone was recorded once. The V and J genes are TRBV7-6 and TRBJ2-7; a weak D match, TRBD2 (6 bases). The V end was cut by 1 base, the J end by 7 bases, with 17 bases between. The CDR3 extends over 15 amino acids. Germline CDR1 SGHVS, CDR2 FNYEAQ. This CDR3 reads CASSLGGAREDEQYF. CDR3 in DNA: TGTGCCAGCAGCTTAGGGGGCGCCAGGGAGGATGAGCAGTACTTC.

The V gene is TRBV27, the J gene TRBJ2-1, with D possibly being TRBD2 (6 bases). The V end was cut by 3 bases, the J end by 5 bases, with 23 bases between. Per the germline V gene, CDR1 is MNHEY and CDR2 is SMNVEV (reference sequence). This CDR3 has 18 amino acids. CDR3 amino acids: CASSFGGSDYLFHNEQFF. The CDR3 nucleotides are TGTGCCAGCAGTTTTGGGGGTTCGGACTACCTTTTCCACAATGAGCAGTTCTTC.

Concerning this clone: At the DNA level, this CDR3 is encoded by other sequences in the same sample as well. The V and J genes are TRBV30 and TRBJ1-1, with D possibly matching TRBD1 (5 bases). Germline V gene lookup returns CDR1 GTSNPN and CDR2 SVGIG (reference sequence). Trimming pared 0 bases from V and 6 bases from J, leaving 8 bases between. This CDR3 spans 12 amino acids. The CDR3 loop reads CAWSVGGAEAFF. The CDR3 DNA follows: TGTGCCTGGAGTGTGGGGGGTGCTGAAGCTTTCTTT.

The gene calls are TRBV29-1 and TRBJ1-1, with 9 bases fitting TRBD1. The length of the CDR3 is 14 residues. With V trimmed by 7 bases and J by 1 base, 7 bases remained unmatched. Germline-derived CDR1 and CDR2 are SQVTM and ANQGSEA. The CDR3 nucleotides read TGCAGCGCCGGGACAGGGTTCGCGAACACTGAAGCTTTCTTT. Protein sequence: CSAGTGFANTEAFF. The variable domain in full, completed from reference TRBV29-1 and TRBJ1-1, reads SAVISQKPSRDICQRGTSLTIQCQVDSQVTMMFWYRQQPGQSLTLIATANQGSEATYESGFVIDKFPISRPNLTFSTLTVSNMSPEDSSIYLCSAGTGFANTEAFFGQGTRLTVV.

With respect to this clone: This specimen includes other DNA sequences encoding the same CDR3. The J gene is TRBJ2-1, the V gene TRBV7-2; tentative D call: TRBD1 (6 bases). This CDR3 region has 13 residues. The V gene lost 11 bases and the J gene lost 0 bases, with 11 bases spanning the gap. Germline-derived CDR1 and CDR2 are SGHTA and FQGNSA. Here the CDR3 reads CASGASSYNEQFF. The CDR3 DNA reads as TGTGCCTCAGGGGCAAGCTCCTACAATGAGCAGTTCTTC.

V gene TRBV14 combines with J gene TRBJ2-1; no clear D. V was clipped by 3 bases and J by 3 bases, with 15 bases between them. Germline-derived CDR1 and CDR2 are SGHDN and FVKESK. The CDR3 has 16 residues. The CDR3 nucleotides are TGTGCCAGCAGCCATGAACGATACTCCTTCTACAATGAGCAGTTCTTC. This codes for CASSHERYSFYNEQFF.

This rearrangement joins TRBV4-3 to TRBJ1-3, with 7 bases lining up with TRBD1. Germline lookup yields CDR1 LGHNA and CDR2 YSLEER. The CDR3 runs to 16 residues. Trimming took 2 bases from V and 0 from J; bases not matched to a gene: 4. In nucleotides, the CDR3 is TGCGCCAGCAGCCAAATGACAGGGCCCTCTGGAAACACCATATATTTT. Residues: CASSQMTGPSGNTIYF.

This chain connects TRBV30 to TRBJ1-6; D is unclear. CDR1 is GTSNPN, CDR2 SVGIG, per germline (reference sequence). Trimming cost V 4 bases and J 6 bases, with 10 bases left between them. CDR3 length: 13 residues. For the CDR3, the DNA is TGTGCCTGGAACGACGGACCTAATTCACCCCTCCACTTT. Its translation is CAWNDGPNSPLHF.

The CDR3 is CASSFWAGPRENIQYF. The CDR3 bases are TGCGCCAGCAGCTTCTGGGCGGGGCCGCGGGAAAACATTCAGTACTTC. This rearrangement joins TRBV5-1 to TRBJ2-4, with a tentative D call TRBD2 (6 bases). The germline V and J ends were trimmed by 2 bases and 5 bases, with 17 bases remaining between them. Germline lookup yields CDR1 SGHRS and CDR2 YFSETQ. CDR3 length: 16 amino acids.

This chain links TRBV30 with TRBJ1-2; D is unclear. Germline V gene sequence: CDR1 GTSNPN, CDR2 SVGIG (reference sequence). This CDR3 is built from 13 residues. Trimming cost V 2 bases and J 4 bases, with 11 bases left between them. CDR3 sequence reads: CAWSIVEGYGYTF. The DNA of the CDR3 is TGTGCCTGGAGTATCGTAGAGGGCTATGGCTACACCTTC. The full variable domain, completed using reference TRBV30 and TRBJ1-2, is SQTIHQWPATLVQPVGSPLSLECTVEGTSNPNLYWYRQAAGRGLQLLFYSVGIGQISSEVPQNLSASRPQDRQFILSSKKLLLSDSGFYLCAWSIVEGYGYTFGSGTRLTVV.

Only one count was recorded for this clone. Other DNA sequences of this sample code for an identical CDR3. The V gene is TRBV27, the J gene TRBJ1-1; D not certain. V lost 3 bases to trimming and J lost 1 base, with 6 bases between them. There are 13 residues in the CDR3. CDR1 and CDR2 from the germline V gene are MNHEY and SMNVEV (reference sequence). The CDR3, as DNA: TGTGCCAGCAGTTTTGGAGGGAACACTGAAGCTTTCTTT. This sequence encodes CASSFGGNTEAFF.

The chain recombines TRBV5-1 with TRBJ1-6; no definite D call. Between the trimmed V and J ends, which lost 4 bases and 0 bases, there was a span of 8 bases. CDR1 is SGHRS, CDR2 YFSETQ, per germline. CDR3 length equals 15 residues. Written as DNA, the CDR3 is TGCGCCAGCAGCGGTTTTAGCTCCTATAATTCACCCCTCCACTTT. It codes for CASSGFSSYNSPLHF.

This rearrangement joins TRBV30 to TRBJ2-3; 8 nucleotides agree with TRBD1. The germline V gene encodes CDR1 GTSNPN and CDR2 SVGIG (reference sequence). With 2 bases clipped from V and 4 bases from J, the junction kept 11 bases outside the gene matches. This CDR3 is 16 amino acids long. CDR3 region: CAWSKGQGAVADTQYF. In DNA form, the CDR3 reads TGTGCCTGGAGTAAGGGCCAGGGGGCGGTGGCAGATACGCAGTATTTT.

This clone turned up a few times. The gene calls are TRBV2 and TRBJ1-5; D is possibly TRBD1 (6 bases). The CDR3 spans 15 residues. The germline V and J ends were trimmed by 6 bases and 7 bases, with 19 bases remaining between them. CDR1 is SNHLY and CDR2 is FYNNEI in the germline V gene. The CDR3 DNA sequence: TGTGCCAGCAGCCCGACAGGCCCTTGGGAGCAGCCCCAGCATTTT. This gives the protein CASSPTGPWEQPQHF.

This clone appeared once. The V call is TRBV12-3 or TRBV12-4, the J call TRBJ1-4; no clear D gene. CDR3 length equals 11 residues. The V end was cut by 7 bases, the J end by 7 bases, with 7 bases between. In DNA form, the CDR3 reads TGTGCCAGCACCCGAAGTGAAAAACTGTTTTTT. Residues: CASTRSEKLFF.

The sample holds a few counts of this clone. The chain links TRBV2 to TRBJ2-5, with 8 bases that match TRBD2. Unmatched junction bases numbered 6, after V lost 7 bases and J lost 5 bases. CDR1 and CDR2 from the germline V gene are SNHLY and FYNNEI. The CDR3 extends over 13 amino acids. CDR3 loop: CASTPGGVETQYF. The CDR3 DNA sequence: TGTGCCAGCACCCCGGGGGGGGTGGAGACCCAGTACTTC.